One and the same sample provided the 20 T cell receptor beta chains below, sequenced in a study of blood T cell repertoires in COVID-19. The repertoire was sequenced with immunoSEQ multiplex PCR; TCRdb's copy has only in-frame clones and lacks some. In the table there are a few hundred thousand clones, 85% of which are singletons. Source material: peripheral blood. These receptors all come from a young woman with acute or convalescent COVID-19.

The rearrangement joins TRBV24-1 to TRBJ2-2, with 7 bases that match TRBD2. The CDR3 sequence is 12 residues long. Germline CDR1 is KGHDR and CDR2 is SFDVKD. V gave up 9 bases and J gave up 6 bases; unmatched junction bases: 3. This CDR3 reads CATGGGAGELFF. For the CDR3, the DNA is TGTGCCACCGGGGGGGGAGCCGGGGAGCTGTTTTTT.

This rearrangement joins TRBV3-1 (or the pseudogene TRBV3-2) to TRBJ2-1, with 7 bases lining up with TRBD2. The CDR3 length is 15 residues. V lost 0 bases, J lost 4 bases, and 3 bases stayed unmatched. Germline lookup yields CDR1 LGHDT and CDR2 YNNKEL (reference sequence). This CDR3 is CASSQDVGGYNEQFF. CDR3 nucleotides: TGTGCCAGCAGCCAAGATGTGGGGGGGTACAATGAGCAGTTCTTC.

This clone was observed a few times. The J gene is TRBJ2-2, the V gene TRBV7-9; 8 bases are shared with TRBD2. The CDR3 is made up of 15 amino acids. V shed 1 base, J shed 3 bases, and the junction held 1 base outside the gene matches. Germline lookup yields CDR1 SEHNR and CDR2 FQNEAQ (reference sequence). In nucleotides, the CDR3 is TGTGCCAGCAGCTTAGGTAGCGGGGACACCGGGGAGCTGTTTTTT. This encodes CASSLGSGDTGELFF. Full variable domain (rest looked up from reference TRBV7-9 and TRBJ2-2): DTGVSQNPRHKITKRGQNVTFRCDPISEHNRLYWYRQTLGQGPEFLTYFQNEAQLEKSRLLSDRFSAERPKGSFSTLEIQRTEQGDSAMYLCASSLGSGDTGELFFGEGSRLTVL.

The V gene is TRBV5-8, the J gene TRBJ1-2, with 11 positions matching TRBD1. This CDR3 spans 14 amino acids. Germline CDR1 SGHTS, CDR2 YDEGEE. The ends lost 4 bases at V and 6 bases at J; junction bases unmatched: 5. CDR3 sequence (DNA): TGTGCCAGCAGCCGAGGACAGGGGGCGGATGGCTACACCTTC. Translating it yields CASSRGQGADGYTF. The whole variable domain, filled in from reference TRBV5-8 and TRBJ1-2, reads EAGVTQSPTHLIKTRGQQATLRCSPISGHTSVYWYQQALGLGLQFLLWYDEGEERNRGNFPPRFSGRQFPNYSSELNVNALELEDSALYLCASSRGQGADGYTFGSGTRLTVV.

The CDR3 DNA reads as TGTGCCAGCAGCTTAGCGCAGGGGGCACTCACTGAAGCTTTCTTT. Translation gives CASSLAQGALTEAFF. The chain joins TRBV7-9 to TRBJ1-1; TRBD1 matches at 8 bases. V lost 0 bases, J lost 4 bases, and 4 bases stayed unmatched. The CDR3 consists of 15 residues. Per the germline V gene, CDR1 is SEHNR and CDR2 is FQNEAQ (reference sequence).

This clone was detected a few times. The chain has TRBV11-1 and TRBJ2-5; 7 bases agree with TRBD1. Trimming removed 4 bases from V and 10 bases from J; junction bases left unmatched: 18. CDR1 is SGHAT and CDR2 is FQDESV in the germline V gene (reference sequence). The CDR3 sequence is 16 residues long. The CDR3: CASSSGETGMVKSQYF. In DNA, the CDR3 is TGTGCCAGCAGCTCCGGGGAGACAGGGATGGTCAAGAGCCAGTACTTC.

This clone was detected a few times. CDR3 sequence reads: CASSLASSGRGSDTQYF. CDR3 bases: TGCGCCAGCAGCTTGGCCTCTAGCGGGAGAGGTTCAGATACGCAGTATTTT. V usage is TRBV5-1 and J usage is TRBJ2-3; TRBD2 aligns across 10 bases. This CDR3 has 17 residues. CDR1 and CDR2 from the germline V gene are SGHRS and YFSETQ. J gave up 4 bases and V 0 bases, and 8 bases lay outside the gene matches.

Only one count was recorded for this clone. V is TRBV6-5 and J is TRBJ2-7; 8 nucleotides line up with TRBD1. The length of the CDR3 is 16 residues. V was pared by 0 bases and J by 0 bases, with 4 bases of the junction left unmatched. Germline assignment: CDR1 MNHEY and CDR2 SVGAGI. CDR3 in amino acids: CASSYSSGTGSYEQYF. CDR3 nucleotides: TGTGCCAGCAGTTACTCTTCCGGGACAGGCTCCTACGAGCAGTACTTC.

Here the CDR3 reads CASGLPGPTNEQFF. Written as DNA, the CDR3 is TGTGCCAGCGGACTACCGGGACCCACCAATGAGCAGTTCTTC. The genes are TRBV25-1 and TRBJ2-1, with D perhaps TRBD2 (6 bases). Deletions cut 8 bases from V and 6 bases from J, with 17 bases between. Germline V gives CDR1 MGHDK, CDR2 SYGVNS. The CDR3 covers 14 residues.

CDR3: CASSSDRALNTEAFF. The CDR3 DNA reads as TGCGCCAGCAGCTCGGACAGAGCCTTGAACACTGAAGCTTTCTTT. The V and J genes are TRBV5-1 and TRBJ1-1; possible D gene TRBD1, 6 bases. The length of the CDR3 is 15 residues. V was pared by 3 bases and J by 0 bases, with 12 bases between. Per the germline V gene, CDR1 is SGHRS and CDR2 is YFSETQ. Full variable domain (outside the CDR3, taken from reference TRBV5-1 and TRBJ1-1): KAGVTQTPRYLIKTRGQQVTLSCSPISGHRSVSWYQQTPGQGLQFLFEYFSETQRNKGNFPGRFSGRQFSNSRSEMNVSTLELGDSALYLCASSSDRALNTEAFFGQGTRLTVV.

This clone occurred once. The chain couples TRBV10-2 to TRBJ2-1; 10 bases map to TRBD2. This CDR3 has 15 amino acids. CDR1 is WSHSY and CDR2 is SAAADI in the germline V gene. The J segment lost 6 bases and the V segment lost 8 bases, leaving 10 bases of the junction unmatched. The CDR3 loop is CASSAGLAGVNEQFF. The CDR3 region has the DNA TGCGCCAGCTCAGCAGGGCTAGCGGGAGTCAATGAGCAGTTCTTC.

The chain uses TRBV30 and TRBJ1-2; D perhaps matches TRBD1 (6 bases). This CDR3 is built from 13 residues. Trimming removed 2 bases from V and 2 bases from J, with 9 bases in between. From germline, CDR1 is GTSNPN and CDR2 SVGIG (reference sequence). The CDR3 reads CAWSNRVNYGYTF. In nucleotides, the CDR3 is TGTGCCTGGAGTAACAGGGTAAACTATGGCTACACCTTC.

This chain uses TRBV2 with TRBJ2-1; 7 bases are shared with TRBD1. CDR3 length: 14 residues. V dropped 4 bases and J dropped 9; count of bases not matched to a gene: 9. Germline assignment: CDR1 SNHLY and CDR2 FYNNEI. The CDR3 DNA sequence: TGTGCCAGCAGTGGGGCAGGGGGACGGGGTGAGCAGTTCTTC. It encodes CASSGAGGRGEQFF.

This chain connects TRBV6-5 to TRBJ1-4, with D possibly being TRBD1 (5 bases). Germline V gives CDR1 MNHEY, CDR2 SVGAGI. The CDR3 consists of 14 residues. Between the trimmed V and J ends, which lost 2 bases and 6 bases, there was a span of 10 bases. In nucleotides, the CDR3 is TGTGCCAGCAGTTACGGGGGGAGCGATGAAAAACTGTTTTTT. Its protein product is CASSYGGSDEKLFF.

The rearrangement links TRBV6-5 to TRBJ2-7; TRBD1 might be the D (5 bases). Trimming cost V 5 bases and J 4 bases, with 12 bases left between them. Germline V gives CDR1 MNHEY, CDR2 SVGAGI. There are 13 residues in the CDR3. The DNA for the CDR3 is TGTGCCAGCAGTCGTCAACAGGAGTACGAGCAGTACTTC. Amino acids: CASSRQQEYEQYF.

The V call is TRBV19, the J call TRBJ1-2; the D gene is possibly TRBD1 (6 bases). Germline V gives CDR1 LNHDA, CDR2 SQIVND (reference sequence). With 7 bases removed from V and 3 bases from J, the gap between germline ends came to 12 bases. This CDR3 comprises 13 residues. CDR3 sequence: CASNFDRYYGYTF. The DNA of the CDR3 is TGTGCCAGTAATTTCGACAGGTACTATGGCTACACCTTC.

The gene calls are TRBV15 and TRBJ1-5; 7 nucleotides agree with TRBD1. The CDR3 loop spans 14 amino acids. Germline loops: CDR1 LNHNV, CDR2 YYDKDF (reference sequence). With V trimmed by 1 base and J by 5 bases, 2 bases remained unmatched. In DNA form, the CDR3 reads TGTGCCACCAGCAGAGCAGGGGGAGATCAGCCCCAGCATTTT. Its protein is CATSRAGGDQPQHF.

V is TRBV5-1 and J is TRBJ2-1, with a tentative D call TRBD1 (5 bases). Trimming pared 4 bases from V and 5 bases from J, leaving 10 bases between. The CDR3 has 13 amino acids. Germline V gene sequence: CDR1 SGHRS, CDR2 YFSETQ. Written as DNA, the CDR3 is TGCGCCAGCAGCGTCGGACATGACAATGAGCAGTTCTTC. It encodes CASSVGHDNEQFF.

In DNA, the CDR3 is TGTGCCAGCAGCTTAGAGATTAGCGGGGGAACAGATACGCAGTATTTT. Residues: CASSLEISGGTDTQYF. The V and J genes are TRBV7-8 and TRBJ2-3; 9 nucleotides align to TRBD2. The CDR3 runs to 16 residues. In germline, CDR1 is SGHVS, CDR2 FQNEAQ. V shed 1 base and J 3 bases; nucleotides not matched to a gene: 5.

V is TRBV27 and J is TRBJ1-6; a weak D match, TRBD1 (6 bases). The length of the CDR3 is 15 residues. V gave up 3 bases and J gave up 8 bases, with 14 bases separating them. CDR1 and CDR2 from the germline V gene are MNHEY and SMNVEV (reference sequence). CDR3 amino acids: CASSFLQGLDSPLHF. DNA for the CDR3: TGTGCCAGCAGTTTTCTTCAGGGGTTAGATTCACCCCTCCACTTT.